This T cell receptor (beta chain) was profiled in a study of early stage breast cancer tumors. Study information: About 80% of the 16 invasive tumors were ER+, PR+ and HER2-. Study-wide results and limits: Commonly generated sequences made up most enriched TCRB sequences shared between patients. Blood repertoires resembled normal breast more than tumor.

TCRdb's table, derived via immunoSEQ multiplex PCR, lists solely in-frame clones and lacks some. The data hold fewer than 35,000 clones, with about 70% observed a single time. This CDR3 is built from 15 residues. V lost 8 bases, J lost 1 base, and 14 bases lay in between. Germline-derived CDR1 and CDR2 are ENHRY and SYGVKD. A remark on this clone: Its antigen remains unidentified.

The sample comprised blood. The TCR sequence derives from a person aged 50-59 years with breast cancer. The V and J genes are TRBV10-3 and TRBJ2-2; D is uncertain. The CDR3 DNA is TGTGCCATCCACAGTCGGACCGAGAACACCGGGGAGCTGTTTTTT. Protein product: CAIHSRTENTGELFF.